These T cell receptor beta chains were read from a single sample in a study of tumor and adjacent non-tumor tissue in lung cancer. One entry per CDR3 protein results from TCRdb running MiXCR on the multiplex PCR reads. This table holds 35,000 to 55,000 distinct CDR3 sequences, roughly 60% found once. The sequencing input was distant non-tumor lung tissue. Receptor source: a man in his forties or fifties with non-small cell lung cancer. CDR3s include the opening cysteine and the closing phenylalanine or tryptophan. A D gene is named only where the DNA matches it firmly. Only some rows state a clone size, as once, few, many or a class for expanded clones.

clone_size,d_call,j_call,v_call,cdr3_length,cdr3_aa,cdr3_nt
-,-,TRBJ2-5,TRBV11-2,14,CASNQSPAEPTQYF,TGTGCCAGCAACCAAAGCCCGGCGGAGCCGACCCAGTATTTC
-,-,TRBJ1-2,TRBV6-6,14,CASSYDGRGGGYTF,TGTGCCAGCAGTTACGATGGACGGGGAGGTGGCTACACCTTC
many,-,TRBJ2-2,TRBV12-3/TRBV12-4,14,CASSPGHNTGELFF,TGTGCCAGTAGTCCCGGGCACAACACCGGGGAGCTGTTTTTT
-,TRBD2,TRBJ2-1,TRBV6-1,19,CDSSEVSGLAGGPYSEQFF,TGTGACAGCAGTGAAGTATCAGGACTAGCGGGAGGGCCCTACAGTGAGCAGTTCTTC
-,TRBD2,TRBJ2-3,TRBV6-5,14,CASSYYGGDDTEYF,TGTGCCAGTAGTTACTACGGGGGGGATGATACAGAGTATTTT
-,-,TRBJ2-3,TRBV6-2/TRBV6-3,15,CASSYSFSRTDTQYF,TGTGCCAGCAGTTACTCGTTCTCTCGCACAGATACGCAGTATTTT
-,TRBD1,TRBJ1-1,TRBV29-1,15,CCAGGRTGGNTEAFF,TGCTGCGCCGGGGGCCGAACAGGGGGGAACACTGAAGCCTTCTTT
-,-,TRBJ2-7,TRBV28,13,CANSPVSSYEQYF,TGTGCCAACAGTCCAGTGTCCTCCTACGAGCAGTACTTC
-,-,TRBJ1-6,TRBV28,15,CACTKTLRNNSPIHF,TGTGCATGCACCAAAACGCTCAGAAACAATTCACCCATCCACTTT
few,-,TRBJ2-4,TRBV14,15,CAGSLKPVTKNIQYF,TGTGCCGGCAGCCTTAAACCGGTCACCAAAAACATTCAGTACTTC
-,-,TRBJ2-6,TRBV30,16,CAWSTPYVSGVNVLSF,TGTGCCTGGTCCACCCCGTACGTCTCTGGGGTCAACGTCCTGAGTTTC
-,-,TRBJ2-7,TRBV30,15,CAWSSPLWFSYEQYF,TGTGCCTGGAGTTCCCCATTGTGGTTCTCTTACGAGCAGTACTTC
-,-,TRBJ2-7,TRBV28,16,CASSPPGGMSSYEQYF,TGTGCCAGCAGTCCCCCCGGAGGCATGAGCTCCTACGAACAGTACTTC
-,-,TRBJ1-2,TRBV28,15,CASSQPTDPNYSYTF,TGTGCCAGCAGTCAACCGACAGATCCTAACTATAGTTACACCTTC
-,-,TRBJ1-1,TRBV5-6,18,CASSWAGSVSGLNTEALF,TGTGCCAGCAGTTGGGCAGGGTCGGTATCCGGGTTGAACACTGAAGCTCTCTTT
once,-,TRBJ1-1,TRBV11-2,13,CASSVQGYTDALF,TGTGCCAGCAGCGTACAGGGATACACTGATGCTCTCTTT
few,-,TRBJ1-4,TRBV20-1,13,CSARIPTNEKLFF,TGCAGTGCTCGGATCCCAACTAATGAAAAACTGTTTTTT
many,TRBD2,TRBJ2-7,TRBV6-6,14,CASSSRTSRYEQYF,TGTGCCAGCAGCTCCCGGACTAGTCGGTACGAGCAGTACTTC
few,TRBD2,TRBJ2-1,TRBV24-1,14,CATSEPGTSGKQFF,TGTGCCACCAGTGAGCCCGGGACTAGCGGGAAGCAGTTCTTC
-,TRBD2,TRBJ2-1,TRBV20-1,17,CSAIGTSGGVSYNEQSF,TGCAGTGCTATCGGGACTAGCGGGGGGGTCTCCTACAATGAGCAGTCCTTC
-,TRBD1,TRBJ1-3,TRBV11-2,17,CASKSGTGGASGNTIYF,TGTGCCAGCAAATCCGGGACAGGGGGCGCGTCCGGAAACACCATATATTTT
medium-sized,-,TRBJ2-3,TRBV11-2,13,CASSFASTDTQYF,TGTGCCAGCAGCTTTGCGTCCACAGATACGCAGTATTTT
once,-,TRBJ2-2,TRBV11-1,13,CASSRGPVGRPFF,TGTGCCAGCAGCCGGGGTCCAGTAGGGAGGCCGTTTTTT
many,-,TRBJ2-5,TRBV6-1,13,CASRLDREETQYF,TGTGCCAGCAGGTTAGACAGAGAAGAGACCCAGTACTTC
many,TRBD2,TRBJ2-2,TRBV10-3,15,CAISVERENTGELFF,TGTGCCATCAGTGTTGAGCGGGAGAACACCGGGGAGCTGTTTTTT
-,-,TRBJ2-2,TRBV6-1,19,CTSSVYWPAAATLTGELFF,TGTACCAGCAGTGTTTATTGGCCCGCTGCCGCCACCCTTACCGGGGAGCTGTTTTTT
-,-,TRBJ2-3,TRBV28,15,CASSLGQLSTDTQCF,TGTGCCAGCAGTTTAGGCCAGCTGTCCACAGATACGCAGTGTTTT
-,-,TRBJ2-6,TRBV6-5,17,CASRLPQGRSGANVPTF,TGTGCCAGCAGGCTCCCACAGGGCCGCTCTGGGGCCAACGTCCCGACTTTC
-,-,TRBJ2-7,TRBV11-2,14,CASTTQGASYEQHF,TGTGCCAGCACAACACAGGGTGCCAGCTACGAGCAACATTTC
-,-,TRBJ1-3,TRBV6-5,13,CASSYMSGNTIYF,TGTGCCAGCAGTTACATGTCTGGAAACACCATATATTTT
many,-,TRBJ2-1,TRBV28,13,CASSMTEYNEQFF,TGTGCCAGCAGTATGACGGAGTACAATGAGCAGTTCTTC
-,-,TRBJ1-2,TRBV6-2/TRBV6-3,15,CASIPSTIGNYGYTF,TGTGCCAGCATACCCTCTACGATAGGGAACTATGGCTACACCTTC
few,-,TRBJ2-3,TRBV1,17,CTSSQLGGGAGTDTQYF,TGCACCAGCAGCCAACTGGGAGGGGGGGCGGGCACAGATACGCAGTATTTT
medium-sized,TRBD2,TRBJ2-1,TRBV4-2,15,CASSQEGRADNEQFF,TGTGCCAGCAGCCAAGAAGGGAGGGCGGACAATGAGCAGTTCTTC
few,-,TRBJ2-2,TRBV2,16,CASKLSLATSTGELFF,TGTGCCAGCAAACTGTCGCTTGCCACGAGCACCGGGGAGCTGTTTTTT
few,-,TRBJ1-1,TRBV12-3/TRBV12-4,17,CASSGPGRGSFFTEAFF,TGTGCCAGCAGTGGTCCGGGACGGGGGTCATTCTTCACTGAAGCTTTCTTT
-,TRBD2,TRBJ2-3,TRBV11-2,16,CVSSWGGGGLTDTQYF,TGTGTCAGCAGCTGGGGGGGAGGAGGCCTCACAGATACGCAATATTTT
many,-,TRBJ1-5,TRBV24-1,14,CATSRQASNQPQHF,TGTGCCACCTCTAGACAGGCTAGCAATCAGCCCCAGCATTTT
-,-,TRBJ2-5,TRBV11-2,15,CASSLDAEGRKTQYF,TGTGCCAGCAGCTTAGATGCGGAGGGGCGGAAGACCCAGTACTTC
once,-,TRBJ2-5,TRBV29-1,11,CSIEMGSAQYF,TGCAGCATTGAGATGGGATCGGCCCAGTACTTC